This T cell receptor beta chain emerged from a study of T-cell memory formation after mild COVID-19. Study information: TCR clusters largely stayed donor specific.

TCRdb re-analysed the 5' RACE reads in MiXCR, keeping a single row per CDR3 protein. The data hold about 360,000 distinct CDR3 sequences, with over 13% observed a single time. Study conclusions and caveats: While clones contracting from day 15 to 85 were balanced between CD4 and CD8, later expanders leaned CD4+. Among contracting clones, CD4+ were mainly CM/EM and CD8+ enriched in EMRA.

Only a few counts were recorded for this clonotype. What it binds is not known. CDR1 SGHNT and CDR2 YYREEE come from the germline V gene (reference sequence). The CDR3 has 13 amino acids. The germline V and J ends were trimmed by 4 bases and 6 bases, with 11 bases remaining between them. The chain is built from TRBV5-4 and TRBJ2-1; possibly TRBD2 for D (6 bases). Sequences were obtained from PBMCs or a T cell subset sorted from them (not recorded which). This sequence was found in a man aged 18 to 29 who had mild COVID-19 (a few samples of this study predate the infection). Cell type and time point are not known. The CDR3 DNA reads TGTGCCAGCAGCGGGGGGTTTGGCAATGAGCAGTTCTTC. It is translated as CASSGGFGNEQFF.